A selection of T cell receptor beta chains follows, all from one sample in a study of T cells in Graves' hyperthyroidism and ophthalmopathy. A single record per CDR3 protein comes from TCRdb applying MiXCR to the multiplex PCR reads. The data hold over 650,000 distinct CDR3 sequences, with about 45% observed a single time. The specimen sequenced was peripheral blood or thyroid tissue (not recorded which). The receptors come from an adult man with Graves' disease, either hyperthyroidism or ophthalmopathy (not recorded which). CDR3s include the opening cysteine and the closing phenylalanine or tryptophan. The order of the fields is D gene, clone size, V gene, J gene, CDR3 protein, CDR3 DNA. A D gene is named only where the DNA matches it firmly. Rows may omit the clone size; those that give it use once, few, many or a size class.

>NA|few|TRBV20-1|TRBJ2-5
CSARVPLQGGETQYF
TGCAGTGCTAGAGTTCCCTTACAGGGAGGGGAGACCCAGTACTTC
>TRBD1|few|TRBV5-1|TRBJ1-5
CASSRPGQGTNQPQHF
TGCGCCAGCAGCCGCCCTGGACAGGGTACTAATCAGCCCCAGCATTTT
>NA|few|TRBV7-9|TRBJ2-7
CASSLGSGSLYEQYF
TGCGCCAGCAGCTTGGGGTCCGGCAGCTTATACGAGCAGTACTTC
>TRBD2|NA|TRBV5-4|TRBJ2-7
CASSLGTSVDQYF
TGTGCCAGCAGCTTAGGGACTAGCGTCGACCAGTACTTC
>TRBD1|NA|TRBV9|TRBJ1-1
CASSRGTGRTEAFF
TGTGCCAGCAGTCGGGGGACAGGTCGCACTGAAGCTTTCTTT
>TRBD1|few|TRBV6-5|TRBJ1-6
CASSYSAGTGGSPLHF
TGTGCCAGCAGTTACTCAGCGGGGACAGGGGGCTCACCCCTCCACTTT
>TRBD2|NA|TRBV7-2|TRBJ2-7
CASSLEGLAGAYEQYF
TGTGCCAGCAGCTTAGAGGGACTAGCGGGGGCCTACGAGCAGTACTTC
>TRBD1|few|TRBV20-1|TRBJ2-7
CSARVGTGGHEQYF
TGCAGTGCTAGAGTGGGGACAGGGGGCCACGAGCAGTACTTC
>NA|many|TRBV15|TRBJ1-1
CATSRDSGAREAFF
TGTGCCACCAGCAGAGATAGCGGAGCTCGGGAAGCTTTCTTT
>TRBD1|few|TRBV12-5|TRBJ1-2
CASGLSRGREGYTF
TGTGCTAGTGGTTTAAGCAGGGGGCGCGAAGGCTACACCTTC
>NA|NA|TRBV5-8|TRBJ1-2
CASSLDGGIRYTF
TGTGCCAGCAGCTTGGATGGGGGCATTCGATACACCTTC
>NA|few|TRBV28|TRBJ2-7
CASSLYGTYEQYF
TGTGCCAGCAGTTTATACGGAACCTACGAGCAGTACTTC
>NA|few|TRBV3-1|TRBJ1-2
CASSQEGVSGYTF
TGTGCCAGCAGCCAAGAGGGTGTGAGTGGCTACACCTTC
>NA|NA|TRBV7-9|TRBJ1-2
CASSLERARADYGYTF
TGTGCCAGCAGCTTAGAACGAGCACGGGCGGACTATGGCTACACCTTC
>NA|NA|TRBV11-2|TRBJ1-6
CASSLSFRGYNSPLHF
TGTGCCAGCAGCTTAAGTTTTAGGGGCTATAATTCACCCCTCCACTTT
>NA|NA|TRBV12-3/TRBV12-4|TRBJ2-7
CASSLRFPRDEQYF
TGTGCCAGCAGTTTGAGGTTCCCGAGGGACGAGCAGTACTTC
>TRBD1|once|TRBV12-5|TRBJ2-7
CASGLGPGQALYEQYF
TGTGCTAGTGGTTTGGGACCGGGACAGGCGCTCTACGAGCAGTACTTC
>NA|NA|TRBV20-1|TRBJ2-5
CSASGGFQETQYF
TGCAGTGCTAGCGGGGGCTTCCAAGAGACCCAGTACTTC
>NA|NA|TRBV2|TRBJ1-2
CASSSYVYGYTF
TGTGCCAGCAGTTCGTATGTCTATGGCTACACCTTC
>NA|NA|TRBV7-2|TRBJ1-1
CASTLDGGLNTEAFF
TGTGCCAGCACCCTGGACGGAGGGTTGAACACTGAAGCTTTCTTT
>NA|NA|TRBV7-9|TRBJ1-6
CASSSSNHRGSSYNSPLHF
TGTGCCAGCAGCTCAAGTAACCACAGAGGGAGCTCCTATAATTCACCCCTCCACTTT
>TRBD1|NA|TRBV20-1|TRBJ1-5
CSARETGGNQPQHF
TGCAGTGCTAGAGAAACAGGGGGCAATCAGCCCCAGCATTTT
>NA|NA|TRBV20-1|TRBJ1-5
CSAGQPYSNQPQHF
TGCAGTGCTGGTCAGCCTTATAGCAATCAGCCCCAGCATTTT
>TRBD1|many|TRBV7-9|TRBJ1-6
CASSLTGGSGDNSPLHF
TGTGCCAGCAGCTTGACAGGGGGCTCTGGTGATAATTCACCCCTCCACTTT
>NA|NA|TRBV29-1|TRBJ1-5
CSVEGFGPF
TGCAGCGTTGAAGGATTCGGGCCTTTT
>TRBD1|NA|TRBV6-6|TRBJ2-7
CASSLSGQGLSYEQYF
TGTGCCAGCAGTCTCTCCGGACAGGGGCTCTCCTACGAGCAGTACTTC
>NA|NA|TRBV9|TRBJ1-2
CASSVGLKLSNYGYTF
TGCGCCAGCAGCGTAGGACTTAAGCTAAGTAACTATGGCTACACCTTC
>TRBD1|many|TRBV2|TRBJ1-3
CASRARTGGGGNTIYF
TGTGCCAGCAGGGCACGGACAGGGGGCGGTGGAAACACCATATATTTT
>NA|NA|TRBV5-1|TRBJ2-2
CASSREENTGELFF
TGCGCCAGCAGCCGCGAAGAGAACACCGGGGAGCTGTTTTTT
>TRBD1|NA|TRBV20-1|TRBJ2-5
CSARDDRTGRETQYF
TGCAGTGCTAGAGATGATCGGACAGGTCGAGAGACCCAGTACTTC
>NA|many|TRBV29-1|TRBJ1-3
CSVESSGTGNTIYF
TGCAGCGTTGAATCTTCGGGGACTGGAAACACCATATATTTT
>TRBD1|many|TRBV7-3|TRBJ1-2
CASSPAGTGMGGYTF
TGTGCCAGCAGCCCCGCCGGGACAGGGATGGGTGGCTACACCTTC
>NA|NA|TRBV20-1|TRBJ1-2
CSARGELHNYGYTF
TGCAGTGCTAGAGGGGAGCTCCATAACTATGGCTACACCTTC
>NA|NA|TRBV7-2|TRBJ2-5
CASSLSKDQETQYF
TGTGCCAGCAGCTTGAGTAAGGACCAAGAGACCCAGTACTTC
>NA|NA|TRBV7-9|TRBJ2-7
CATSVTQGGYEQYF
TGTGCCACCAGCGTTACCCAGGGAGGATACGAGCAGTACTTC
>NA|once|TRBV6-1|TRBJ2-7
CASSSCDRHYEQYF
TGTGCCAGCAGTTCCTGTGACAGGCACTACGAGCAGTACTTC
>NA|few|TRBV12-3/TRBV12-4|TRBJ2-7
CASSFSRETEQYF
TGTGCCAGCAGTTTTTCACGGGAGACCGAGCAGTACTTC
>TRBD1|few|TRBV2|TRBJ1-2
CASRIGTGRNYGYTF
TGTGCCAGCAGAATCGGGACAGGGAGAAACTATGGCTACACCTTC
>NA|NA|TRBV12-3/TRBV12-4|TRBJ2-7
CASTLGGGGRSYEQYF
TGTGCCAGCACCCTAGGGGGCGGGGGAAGATCCTACGAGCAGTACTTC
>NA|NA|TRBV20-1|TRBJ2-5
CSARGGTVLQETQYF
TGCAGTGCTAGAGGTGGTACGGTATTACAAGAGACCCAGTACTTC
>NA|NA|TRBV7-9|TRBJ2-7
CASSQDSANYEQYF
TGTGCCAGCAGCCAAGATTCCGCGAACTACGAGCAGTACTTC
>TRBD1|NA|TRBV20-1|TRBJ2-7
CSAYGTGDEQYF
TGCAGCGCCTACGGAACAGGGGACGAGCAGTACTTC
>NA|few|TRBV27|TRBJ1-1
CASSLSQGPEPFF
TGTGCCAGCAGTTTGAGCCAGGGTCCCGAACCTTTCTTT
>NA|NA|TRBV29-1|TRBJ1-2
CSVGGASGNTF
TGCAGCGTTGGCGGCGCTTCTGGAAACACCTTC
>NA|many|TRBV7-9|TRBJ2-5
CASSLVAAAQETQYF
TGTGCCAGCAGCTTAGTAGCGGCCGCCCAAGAGACCCAGTACTTC
>NA|NA|TRBV7-9|TRBJ2-7
CASSEESQREQYF
TGTGCCAGCAGCGAGGAGTCTCAACGAGAGCAGTACTTC
>TRBD1|once|TRBV7-6|TRBJ1-5
CASSYPGQGSNQPQHF
TGTGCCAGCAGTTACCCGGGACAGGGCAGCAATCAGCCCCAGCATTTT
>NA|NA|TRBV7-9|TRBJ1-3
CASSFSGVGGSKDTIYF
TGTGCCAGCAGTTTTAGTGGAGTCGGGGGTTCTAAGGACACCATATATTTT
>NA|NA|TRBV4-1|TRBJ2-7
CASSQDQGVFYEQYF
TGCGCCAGCAGCCAAGATCAAGGGGTGTTCTACGAGCAGTACTTC
>NA|NA|TRBV7-9|TRBJ1-3
CASSFPRAVAVENTIYF
TGTGCCAGCAGCTTCCCAAGGGCAGTAGCCGTGGAAAACACCATATATTTT
>NA|NA|TRBV2|TRBJ1-4
CASSSPSTNEKLFF
TGTGCCAGCAGTTCCCCAAGCACTAATGAAAAACTGTTTTTT
>NA|NA|TRBV11-2|TRBJ2-5
CASSLGGGASRQETQYF
TGTGCCAGCAGCTTAGGGGGGGGGGCAAGTCGACAAGAGACCCAGTACTTC
>TRBD2|once|TRBV25-1|TRBJ2-5
CASSEPGLAGGPETQYF
TGTGCCAGCAGTGAACCAGGGCTAGCGGGGGGTCCAGAGACCCAGTACTTC
>TRBD1|few|TRBV6-6|TRBJ1-4
CASSLDTIGTGAF
TGTGCCAGCAGCTTGGATACGATCGGGACAGGGGCATTT